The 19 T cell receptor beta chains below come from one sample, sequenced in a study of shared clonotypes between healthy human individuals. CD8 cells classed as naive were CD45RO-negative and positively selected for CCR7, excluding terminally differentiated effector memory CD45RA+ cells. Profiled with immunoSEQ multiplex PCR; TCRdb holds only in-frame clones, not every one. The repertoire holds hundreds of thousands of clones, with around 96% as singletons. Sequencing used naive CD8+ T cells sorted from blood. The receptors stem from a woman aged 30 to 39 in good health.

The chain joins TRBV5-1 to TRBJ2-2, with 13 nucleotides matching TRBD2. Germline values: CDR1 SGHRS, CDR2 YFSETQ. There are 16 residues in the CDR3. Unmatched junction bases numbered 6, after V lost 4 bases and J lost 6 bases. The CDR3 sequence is CASSGGLAGVSGELFF. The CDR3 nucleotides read TGCGCCAGCAGCGGCGGACTAGCGGGAGTCTCCGGGGAGCTGTTTTTT.

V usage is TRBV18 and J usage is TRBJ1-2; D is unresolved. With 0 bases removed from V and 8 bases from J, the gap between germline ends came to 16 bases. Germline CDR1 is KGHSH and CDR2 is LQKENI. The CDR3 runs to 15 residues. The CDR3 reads CASSPPALVSEGYTF. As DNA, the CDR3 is TGTGCCAGCTCACCACCGGCGTTGGTCTCAGAAGGCTACACCTTC.

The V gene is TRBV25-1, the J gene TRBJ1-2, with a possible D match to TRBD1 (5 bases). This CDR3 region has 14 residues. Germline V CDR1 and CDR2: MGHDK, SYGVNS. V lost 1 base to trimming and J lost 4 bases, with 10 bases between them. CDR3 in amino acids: CASSESGEVYGYTF. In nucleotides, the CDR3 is TGTGCCAGCAGTGAATCGGGGGAGGTCTATGGCTACACCTTC.

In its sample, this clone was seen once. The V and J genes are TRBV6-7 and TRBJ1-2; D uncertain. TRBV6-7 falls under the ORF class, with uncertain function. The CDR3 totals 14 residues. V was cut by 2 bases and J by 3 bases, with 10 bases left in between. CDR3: CASSYPGVYYGYTF. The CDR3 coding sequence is TGTGCCAGCAGTTACCCCGGAGTATACTATGGCTACACCTTC.

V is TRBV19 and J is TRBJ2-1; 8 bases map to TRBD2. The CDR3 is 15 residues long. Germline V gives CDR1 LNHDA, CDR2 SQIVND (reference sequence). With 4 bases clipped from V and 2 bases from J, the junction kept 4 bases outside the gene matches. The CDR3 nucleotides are TGTGCCAGTAGTACCTTAGCGGGACCCTACAATGAGCAGTTCTTC. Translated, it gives CASSTLAGPYNEQFF.

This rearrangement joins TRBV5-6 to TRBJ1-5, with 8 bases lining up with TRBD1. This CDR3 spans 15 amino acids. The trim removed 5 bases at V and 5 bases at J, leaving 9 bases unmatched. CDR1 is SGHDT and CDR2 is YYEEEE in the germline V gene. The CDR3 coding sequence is TGTGCCAGCAGTACTGACAGGGGTTGGGATCAGCCCCAGCATTTT. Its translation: CASSTDRGWDQPQHF.

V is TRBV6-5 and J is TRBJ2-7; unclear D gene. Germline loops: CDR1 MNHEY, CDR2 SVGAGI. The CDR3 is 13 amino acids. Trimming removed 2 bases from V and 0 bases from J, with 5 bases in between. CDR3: CASSYGTSYEQYF. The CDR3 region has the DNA TGTGCCAGCAGTTACGGCACCTCCTACGAGCAGTACTTC.

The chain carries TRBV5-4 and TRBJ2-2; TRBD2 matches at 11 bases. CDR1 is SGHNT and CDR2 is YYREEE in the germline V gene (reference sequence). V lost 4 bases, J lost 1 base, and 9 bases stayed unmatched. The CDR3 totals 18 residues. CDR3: CASSRGLAGGVNTGELFF. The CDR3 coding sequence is TGTGCCAGCAGCAGGGGGCTAGCGGGAGGAGTGAACACCGGGGAGCTGTTTTTT. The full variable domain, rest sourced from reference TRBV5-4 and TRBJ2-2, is ETGVTQSPTHLIKTRGQQVTLRCSSQSGHNTVSWYQQALGQGPQFIFQYYREEENGRGNFPPRFSGLQFPNYSSELNVNALELDDSALYLCASSRGLAGGVNTGELFFGEGSRLTVL.

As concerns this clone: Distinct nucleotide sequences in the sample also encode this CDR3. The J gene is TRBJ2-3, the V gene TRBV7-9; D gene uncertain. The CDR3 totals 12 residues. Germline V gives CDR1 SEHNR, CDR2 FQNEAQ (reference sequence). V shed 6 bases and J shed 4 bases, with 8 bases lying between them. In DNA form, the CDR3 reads TGTGCCAGCAGTTCCGGCGCAGATACGCAGTATTTT. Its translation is CASSSGADTQYF.

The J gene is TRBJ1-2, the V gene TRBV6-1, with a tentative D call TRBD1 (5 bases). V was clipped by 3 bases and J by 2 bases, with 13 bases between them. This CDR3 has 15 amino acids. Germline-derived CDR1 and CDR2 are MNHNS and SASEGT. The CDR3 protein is CASSDIPGLNYGYTF. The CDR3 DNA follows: TGTGCCAGCAGTGATATCCCAGGGCTAAACTATGGCTACACCTTC.

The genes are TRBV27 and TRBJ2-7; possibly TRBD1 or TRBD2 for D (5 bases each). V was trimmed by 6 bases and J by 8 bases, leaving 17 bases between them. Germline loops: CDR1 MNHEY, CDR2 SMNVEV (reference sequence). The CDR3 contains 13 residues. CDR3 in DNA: TGTGCCAGCAGCAACCGGGACCACCTCCAGCAGTACTTC. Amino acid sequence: CASSNRDHLQQYF.

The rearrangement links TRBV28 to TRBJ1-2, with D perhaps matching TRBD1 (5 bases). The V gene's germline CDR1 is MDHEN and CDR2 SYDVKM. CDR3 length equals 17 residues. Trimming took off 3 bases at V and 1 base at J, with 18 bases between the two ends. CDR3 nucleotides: TGTGCCAGCAGTTTCACCCCGCTGGCAGGACATAACTATGGCTACACCTTC. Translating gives CASSFTPLAGHNYGYTF.

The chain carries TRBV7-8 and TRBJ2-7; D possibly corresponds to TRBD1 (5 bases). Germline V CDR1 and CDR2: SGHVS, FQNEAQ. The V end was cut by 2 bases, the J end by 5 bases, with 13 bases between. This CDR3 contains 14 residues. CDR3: CASSLTRAHDEQYF. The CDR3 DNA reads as TGTGCCAGCAGCTTAACCAGGGCTCACGACGAGCAGTACTTC.

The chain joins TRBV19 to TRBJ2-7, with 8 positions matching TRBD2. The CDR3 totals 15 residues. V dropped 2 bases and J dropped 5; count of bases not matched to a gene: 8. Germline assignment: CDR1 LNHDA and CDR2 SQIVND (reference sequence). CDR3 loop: CASSIWSGSSDEQYF. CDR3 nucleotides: TGTGCCAGTAGTATATGGAGCGGGAGCAGCGACGAGCAGTACTTC.

The CDR3, as DNA: TGTGCCAGCACCTATCAGGGGGCAGGCAATCAGCCCCAGCATTTT. Encoded protein: CASTYQGAGNQPQHF. V gene TRBV28 combines with J gene TRBJ1-5, with 8 bases lining up with TRBD1. Trimming cost V 7 bases and J 2 bases; bases outside gene matches: 7. Germline CDR1 is MDHEN and CDR2 is SYDVKM. The CDR3 is made up of 15 amino acids.

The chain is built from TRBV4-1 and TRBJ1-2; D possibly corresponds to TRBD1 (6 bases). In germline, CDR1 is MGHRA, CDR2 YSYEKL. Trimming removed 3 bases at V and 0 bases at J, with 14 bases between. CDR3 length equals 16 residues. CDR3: CASSQPRGGTNYGYTF. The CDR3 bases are TGCGCCAGCAGCCAGCCCCGAGGGGGTACTAACTATGGCTACACCTTC.

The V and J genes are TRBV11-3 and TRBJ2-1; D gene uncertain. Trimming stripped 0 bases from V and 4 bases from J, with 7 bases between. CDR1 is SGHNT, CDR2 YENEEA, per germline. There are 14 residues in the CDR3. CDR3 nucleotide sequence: TGTGCCAGCAGCTTAGAAGGCGATTACAATGAGCAGTTCTTC. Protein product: CASSLEGDYNEQFF.

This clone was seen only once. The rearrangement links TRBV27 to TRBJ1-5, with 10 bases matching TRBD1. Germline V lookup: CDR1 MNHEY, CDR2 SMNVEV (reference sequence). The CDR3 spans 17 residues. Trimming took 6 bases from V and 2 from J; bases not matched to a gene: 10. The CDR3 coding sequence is TGTGCCAGCAGCCCGAGGGGGACAGGGGCTGGCAATCAGCCCCAGCATTTT. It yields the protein CASSPRGTGAGNQPQHF.

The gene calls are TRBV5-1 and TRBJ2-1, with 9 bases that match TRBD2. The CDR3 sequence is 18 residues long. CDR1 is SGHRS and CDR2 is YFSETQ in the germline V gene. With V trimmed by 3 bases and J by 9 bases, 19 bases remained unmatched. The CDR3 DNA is TGCGCCAGCAGCTCCCTCAATGAACTAGCGGGCCTGTTAGGTGAGCAGTTCTTC. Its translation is CASSSLNELAGLLGEQFF.